This T cell receptor beta chain was identified in a study of blood T cell repertoires in COVID-19. V lost 0 bases to trimming and J lost 0 bases; unmatched junction nucleotides: 4. This CDR3 is 17 amino acids long. Germline values: CDR1 LGHNA, CDR2 YSLEER. Measured with immunoSEQ multiplex PCR; TCRdb has only the in-frame clones, and not every one. The sample includes a few hundred thousand clones, around nine tenths seen only once; the top ten take roughly an eighth. Sequencing used peripheral blood. The sequence was obtained from a woman aged 60 to 75 with acute or convalescent COVID-19. V gene TRBV4-3 combines with J gene TRBJ2-4; TRBD1 agrees at 8 bases. CDR3 residues: CASSQEGRGPAKNIQYF. The CDR3 coding sequence is TGCGCCAGCAGCCAAGAGGGCAGGGGGCCAGCCAAAAACATTCAGTACTTC.